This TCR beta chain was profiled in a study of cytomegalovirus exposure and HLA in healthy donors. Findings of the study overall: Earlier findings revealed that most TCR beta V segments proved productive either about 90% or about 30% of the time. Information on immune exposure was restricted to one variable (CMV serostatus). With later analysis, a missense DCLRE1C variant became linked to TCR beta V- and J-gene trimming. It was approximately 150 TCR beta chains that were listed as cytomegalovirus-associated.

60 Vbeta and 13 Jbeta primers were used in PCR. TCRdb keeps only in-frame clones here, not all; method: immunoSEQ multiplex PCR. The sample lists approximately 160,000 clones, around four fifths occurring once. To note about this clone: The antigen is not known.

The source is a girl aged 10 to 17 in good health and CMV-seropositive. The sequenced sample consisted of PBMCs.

CDR3 in amino acids: CASSLEGTSGGSPDTQYF. The DNA of the CDR3 is TGTGCCAGCAGCTTAGAGGGGACTAGCGGGGGGAGTCCAGATACGCAGTATTTT. This chain uses TRBV7-6 with TRBJ2-3, with TRBD2 matching 15 bases. Germline V CDR1 and CDR2: SGHVS, FNYEAQ. The ends lost 1 base at V and 4 bases at J; junction bases unmatched: 6. This CDR3 is built from 18 residues.